This T cell receptor (beta chain) was recorded in a study of blood T cell repertoires in COVID-19. Turning to the study itself: The United States, Italy and Spain were the sources of the acute and convalescent COVID-19 samples. T cells, B-cell-depleted T cells, or PBMCs provided the cDNA or gDNA that served as material.

The V end was cut by 4 bases, the J end by 7 bases, with 10 bases between. The CDR3 has 11 residues. Germline assignment: CDR1 GTSNPN and CDR2 SVGIG (reference sequence). Methods used by the authors: Reference gene primer amplification in the assay estimated nucleated cell counts. Sequencing used immunoSEQ multiplex PCR; TCRdb keeps in-frame clones, though not all of them. V, J and clone size are taken as reported in that table, and D and trimming were inferred from the DNA itself. Here the sample spans fewer than 250,000 clones, around four fifths being singletons. Sequenced sample: peripheral blood. V and J are TRBV30 and TRBJ1-1; a possible D gene is TRBD1 (5 bases). This TCR derives from a man aged 50-60 years with active or convalescent COVID-19. CDR3 region: CAWNRQIEAFF. The CDR3 DNA reads TGTGCCTGGAACCGACAGATTGAAGCTTTCTTT.